This record looks at one TCR beta chain sequence and its context. This sample stems from a study of blood T cell repertoires in COVID-19. On the study more broadly: Some COVID-19 samples were acute and others convalescent; all came from the United States, Italy and Spain. In each case, the material was cDNA or gDNA derived from T cells, B-cell-depleted T cells, or PBMCs.

Trimming left V 1 base short and J 0 bases short, with 10 bases between. Germline lookup yields CDR1 LGHDT and CDR2 YNNKEL (reference sequence). The CDR3 is 16 residues long. Authors' analysis steps: How many nucleated cells were present was estimated from reference gene primer amplification. Profiling relied on immunoSEQ multiplex PCR, and the TCRdb table lists in-frame clones only, not all of them. That table is the source of V, J and clone size, and D and trimming were worked out from the DNA. The repertoire holds about 260,000 clones, with just under 85% as singletons. The source material was peripheral blood. This sequence was found in a woman of 80 years or more with acute or convalescent COVID-19. The chain employs TRBV3-1 (or the pseudogene TRBV3-2) and TRBJ2-1; weak D call: TRBD2 (5 bases). CDR3 DNA: TGTGCCAGCAGCCAAGGGTGGGAGCGCTCCTACAATGAGCAGTTCTTC. Residues: CASSQGWERSYNEQFF.